This TCR beta chain comes out of a study of cytomegalovirus exposure and HLA in healthy donors. About the research overall: From 150 million to 200 million T cells, an earlier analysis saw 120 million or so unique TCR beta sequences. Broader study findings: A later analysis found most CMV-associated TCR beta chains apparently HLA-restricted. Immune exposure information available was restricted to CMV serostatus. In a later analysis, parvovirus B19, influenza, CMV and Epstein-Barr virus appeared linked to several top co-occurrence clusters.

V was shortened by 0 bases and J by 2 bases, with 7 bases between the two germline ends. CDR1 MNHEY and CDR2 SVGAGI come from the germline V gene. The CDR3 is made up of 14 amino acids. This clone was recorded a few times. Its specificity is not known. The PCR employed 60 Vbeta primers together with 13 Jbeta primers. The data were produced by immunoSEQ multiplex PCR, yet TCRdb's version contains in-frame clones alone and is incomplete. The table includes roughly 120,000 clones, around a tenth detected once. Sequences were obtained from PBMCs. V and J are TRBV6-5 and TRBJ2-5; no firm D call. This receptor was taken from a man aged 30 to 45 in good health and CMV-seronegative. The CDR3 nucleotides read TGTGCCAGCAGTTACTCGTACAGACAAGAGACCCAGTACTTC. It encodes CASSYSYRQETQYF.